Listed below are T cell receptor beta chains from one sample, sequenced in a study of neurological immune-mediated disorders. TCRdb reprocessed the 5' RACE reads with MiXCR, giving one entry per CDR3 protein. This repertoire shows over 90,000 distinct CDR3 sequences, 10% to 11% found once; its top ten account for about 3.1%. Sequencing used PBMCs. The receptor set was obtained from a female donor with HTLV-1-associated myelopathy (HAM/TSP). The CDR3 runs from the conserved cysteine through the conserved F or W. D genes are given only for firm matches. The size field is filled for only some rows; it gives once, few, many or a size class.

few	TRBD2	TRBV7-7	TRBJ2-2	CASSPLGDVSGLAPGELFF	TGTGCCAGCAGCCCGCTGGGAGACGTTTCGGGACTAGCTCCCGGGGAGCTGTTTTTT
many	TRBD2	TRBV3-1	TRBJ2-1	CASSQSGAGRPEQFF	TGTGCCAGCAGCCAGAGCGGGGCCGGCAGACCTGAGCAGTTCTTC
.	.	TRBV12-3/TRBV12-4	TRBJ1-2	CASSHLGSPRIDGYTF	TGTGCCAGCAGTCACCTCGGATCACCCAGGATCGATGGCTACACCTTC
.	TRBD1	TRBV5-1	TRBJ1-1	CASSYTGGSAEAFF	TGCGCCAGCAGCTATACAGGGGGCAGCGCTGAAGCTTTCTTT
many	.	TRBV12-3/TRBV12-4	TRBJ1-1	CASSLLGAGMIAFF	TGTGCCAGCAGTTTGCTGGGGGCGGGGATGATTGCTTTCTTT
many	TRBD2	TRBV5-1	TRBJ2-1	CASSIAGDSYNEQFF	TGCGCCAGCAGCATAGCGGGGGACTCCTACAATGAGCAGTTCTTC
.	.	TRBV11-2	TRBJ1-2	CASSQTGPYYGYTF	TGTGCCAGCAGCCAGACGGGGCCTTACTATGGCTACACCTTC
many	TRBD1	TRBV5-1	TRBJ2-3	CASSPGTGGVDTQYF	TGCGCCAGCAGCCCAGGGACAGGGGGAGTAGATACGCAGTATTTT
.	.	TRBV12-3/TRBV12-4	TRBJ1-5	CASSFTRTANQPQHF	TGTGCCAGCAGTTTTACGAGGACAGCAAATCAGCCCCAGCATTTT
few	.	TRBV6-6	TRBJ2-3	CASKFRDTDTQYF	TGTGCCAGCAAGTTTAGGGATACTGATACGCAGTATTTT
many	.	TRBV11-2	TRBJ2-1	CASSLDYRGGLGNEQFF	TGTGCCAGCAGCCTGGACTACAGGGGAGGGTTAGGCAATGAGCAGTTCTTC
many	.	TRBV29-1	TRBJ1-1	CSVGSQGTEAFF	TGCAGCGTGGGCTCCCAGGGGACTGAAGCTTTCTTT
many	TRBD1	TRBV25-1	TRBJ2-7	CASSGGTGLQYF	TGTGCCAGCAGTGGAGGGACAGGTCTGCAGTACTTC
many	.	TRBV5-1	TRBJ1-1	CASNSGRGAGTEAFF	TGCGCCAGCAACTCGGGCCGGGGGGCTGGCACTGAAGCTTTCTTT
few	.	TRBV3-1	TRBJ1-1	CASSQARSENTEAFF	TGTGCCAGCAGCCAAGCAAGGAGCGAGAACACTGAAGCTTTCTTT
many	.	TRBV5-1	TRBJ2-6	CASSLEFSGANVLTF	TGCGCCAGCAGCTTGGAGTTCTCTGGGGCCAACGTCCTGACTTTC
many	.	TRBV9	TRBJ2-1	CASSVITSNNEQFF	TGTGCCAGCAGCGTCATAACTAGTAACAATGAGCAGTTCTTC
many	.	TRBV9	TRBJ2-5	CASSVGGPVETQYF	TGTGCCAGCAGCGTCGGGGGGCCGGTAGAGACCCAGTACTTC
.	.	TRBV6-5	TRBJ2-7	CASRPGGGVYEQYF	TGTGCCAGCAGACCTGGAGGGGGGGTCTACGAGCAGTACTTC
many	.	TRBV20-1	TRBJ2-7	CSAPVRGVILEQYF	TGCAGTGCCCCGGTACGGGGCGTGATTCTCGAGCAGTACTTC
many	TRBD1	TRBV12-5	TRBJ2-7	CASASGQGYEQYF	TGTGCTAGTGCCTCGGGACAGGGCTACGAGCAGTACTTC
few	.	TRBV6-5	TRBJ1-2	CASSYSVRGGGYTF	TGTGCCAGCAGTTACTCGGTCCGGGGCGGCGGCTACACCTTC
many	.	TRBV20-1	TRBJ2-3	CSAITSTDTQYF	TGCAGTGCTATTACTAGCACAGATACGCAGTATTTT
many	TRBD1	TRBV6-6	TRBJ2-7	CASSSSGQGAYEQYF	TGTGCCAGCAGTTCCTCCGGACAGGGGGCGTACGAGCAGTACTTC
many	TRBD1	TRBV5-1	TRBJ2-1	CASSLLPGTGKHNEQFF	TGCGCCAGCAGCCTCCTCCCCGGGACAGGGAAGCACAATGAGCAGTTCTTC
many	.	TRBV20-1	TRBJ1-2	CSASPGGDYGYTF	TGCAGTGCTAGCCCCGGGGGTGACTATGGCTACACCTTC
many	TRBD2	TRBV5-1	TRBJ2-5	CASSLGLAGDGEAQYF	TGCGCCAGCAGCTTGGGGCTAGCGGGGGACGGAGAGGCCCAGTACTTC
few	TRBD1	TRBV20-1	TRBJ1-1	CSAQKQGGTEAFF	TGCAGTGCTCAAAAACAGGGGGGCACTGAAGCTTTCTTT
many	.	TRBV5-1	TRBJ2-4	CASSLDAIAKNIQYF	TGCGCCAGCAGCCTGGACGCTATAGCCAAAAACATTCAGTACTTC
few	TRBD1	TRBV20-1	TRBJ1-1	CSAGSGGTGNTEAFF	TGCAGTGCTGGTTCAGGGGGTACAGGGAACACTGAAGCTTTCTTT
many	.	TRBV12-3/TRBV12-4	TRBJ2-4	CASTEPPKNIQYF	TGTGCCAGCACCGAACCGCCTAAAAACATTCAGTACTTC
many	.	TRBV29-1	TRBJ2-5	CSVEEGGGETQYF	TGCAGCGTTGAAGAGGGAGGGGGAGAGACCCAGTACTTC
.	TRBD2	TRBV27	TRBJ2-3	CASREGLAGWSTQYF	TGTGCCAGCAGAGAGGGACTAGCCGGTTGGAGTACGCAGTATTTT
many	.	TRBV5-1	TRBJ2-3	CASSSLALNTDTQYF	TGCGCCAGCAGCTCCCTAGCGCTTAACACAGATACGCAGTATTTT
.	.	TRBV6-6	TRBJ2-7	CASSYSWQGKSEQYF	TGTGCCAGCAGTTACTCGTGGCAGGGGAAAAGCGAGCAGTACTTC
many	TRBD2	TRBV11-2	TRBJ2-1	CASSSTSGVNNEQFF	TGTGCCAGCAGCTCGACTAGCGGGGTTAACAATGAGCAGTTCTTC
many	.	TRBV5-1	TRBJ2-5	CASSLEAGKETQYF	TGCGCCAGCAGCTTGGAGGCGGGGAAGGAGACCCAGTACTTC
many	TRBD1	TRBV7-2	TRBJ2-7	CASSLGPIGQAYEQYF	TGTGCCAGCAGCTTAGGGCCAATCGGACAGGCCTACGAGCAGTACTTC
many	.	TRBV12-3/TRBV12-4	TRBJ1-2	CASSLTGTSGYTF	TGTGCCAGCAGTTTAACGGGGACGTCTGGCTACACCTTC
many	.	TRBV5-5	TRBJ2-7	CASSIRGYEQYF	TGTGCCAGCAGCATCCGGGGCTACGAGCAGTACTTC
many	TRBD2	TRBV7-2	TRBJ2-5	CASSQGLAGGRETQYF	TGTGCCAGCAGCCAGGGACTAGCGGGGGGTCGTGAGACCCAGTACTTC
.	.	TRBV12-2	TRBJ1-6	CASRSTCRQPNNSPLHF	TGTGCAAGTCGCTCAACGTGTCGCCAGCCAAATAATTCACCCCTCCACTTT